This T cell receptor beta chain was sequenced in a study of blood T cell repertoires in COVID-19. Turning to the study itself: Samples of COVID-19 (acute and convalescent) were obtained from the United States, Italy and Spain. PBMCs, B-cell-depleted T cells, or T cells were the source of the cDNA or gDNA that made up the material.

The data were produced by immunoSEQ multiplex PCR, yet TCRdb's version contains in-frame clones alone and is incomplete. The table shows approximately 150,000 clones, with over 75% occurring only once. This receptor was identified in a woman aged 55-69 years with active COVID-19. Sequences were obtained from peripheral blood.

CDR3 region: CASSPDGGETQYF. Written as DNA, the CDR3 is TGTGCCAGCAGTCCGGACGGGGGGGAGACCCAGTACTTC. The chain joins TRBV7-9 to TRBJ2-5; 7 nucleotides line up with TRBD2. Unmatched junction bases numbered 6, after V lost 6 bases and J lost 5 bases. The germline V gene encodes CDR1 SEHNR and CDR2 FQNEAQ (reference sequence). The CDR3 runs 13 residues.